The 27 T cell receptor beta chains presented below share a single source sample, sequenced in a study of early T cells in non-severe SARS-CoV-2 infection. MiXCR was run by TCRdb on the 5' RACE reads, yielding one entry per CDR3 protein. Of 40,000 or so distinct CDR3 sequences in the sample, 5.8% were seen once. The sequenced sample was whole blood. Receptor source: an adult who was a healthcare worker with PCR-confirmed SARS-CoV-2 infection or an uninfected control (not recorded which).

This clonotype was observed a few times. The rearrangement joins TRBV28 to TRBJ1-6; D is perhaps TRBD1 (5 bases). The V end lost 6 bases, the J end lost 6 bases, and 24 bases lay between the germline ends. The CDR3 covers 18 residues. CDR1 and CDR2 (germline): MDHEN, SYDVKM. The CDR3 is CASSPLTEHAGLNSPLHF. CDR3 in DNA: TGTGCCAGCAGCCCTCTAACGGAACACGCAGGGCTTAATTCACCCCTCCACTTT.

This clonotype was seen at least ten times. The DNA for the CDR3 is TGTGCCAGCAGCTTACTAGCAGAGACCCAGTACTTC. It yields the protein CASSLLAETQYF. J is TRBJ2-5 and V is TRBV11-2, with D perhaps TRBD2 (5 bases). Between the trimmed V and J ends, which lost 2 bases and 4 bases, there was a span of 5 bases. This CDR3 spans 12 amino acids. Germline V lookup: CDR1 SGHAT, CDR2 FQNNGV. Supplemented by reference TRBV11-2 and TRBJ2-5, the full variable domain reads EAGVAQSPRYKIIEKRQSVAFWCNPISGHATLYWYQQILGQGPKLLIQFQNNGVVDDSQLPKDRFSAERLKGVDSTLKIQPAKLEDSAVYLCASSLLAETQYFGPGTRLLVL.

This clonotype was recorded at least ten times. Written as DNA, the CDR3 is TGCAGTGCGGCGGGCCATGGCTACACCTTC. Translated: CSAAGHGYTF. J is TRBJ1-2 and V is TRBV20-1; no reliable D call. Between the trimmed V and J ends, which lost 6 bases and 6 bases, there was a span of 8 bases. Germline assignment: CDR1 DFQATT and CDR2 SNEGSKA (reference sequence). This CDR3 is built from 10 residues.

This clonotype has a count of ten or more. V is TRBV20-1 and J is TRBJ1-2; possibly TRBD1 for D (5 bases). The CDR3 sequence is 12 residues long. Trimming took 5 bases from V and 4 from J, leaving 11 bases between them. Germline V CDR1 and CDR2: DFQATT, SNEGSKA (reference sequence). CDR3 amino acids: CSAPFGGYGYTF. The DNA for the CDR3 is TGCAGTGCTCCCTTTGGGGGCTATGGCTACACCTTC.

This clonotype was counted at least ten times. The chain recombines TRBV18 with TRBJ2-7; tentatively, D is TRBD1 or TRBD2 (5 bases each). The V end was cut by 1 base, the J end by 5 bases, with 12 bases between. The CDR3 spans 14 residues. From germline, CDR1 is KGHSH and CDR2 LQKENI. The CDR3 is CASSPRGPDHEQYF. In DNA, the CDR3 is TGTGCCAGCTCACCACGGGGACCGGACCACGAGCAGTACTTC.

Ten or more counts support this clonotype. J is TRBJ1-1 and V is TRBV12-3 or TRBV12-4; the D is unclear. V was cut by 10 bases and J by 0 bases, with 12 bases left in between. The CDR3 covers 13 residues. CDR3 in DNA: TGTGCCATCGGAAGGCCGCTGAACACTGAAGCTTTCTTT. Protein: CAIGRPLNTEAFF.

This clonotype was seen ten or more times. This chain joins TRBV24-1 and TRBJ1-2, with a tentative D call TRBD1 (5 bases). CDR1 is KGHDR, CDR2 SFDVKD, per germline. V was shortened by 12 bases and J by 7 bases, with 11 bases between the two germline ends. This CDR3 spans 10 amino acids. The CDR3 loop is CAAGRSGYTF. The CDR3 coding sequence is TGTGCCGCGGGGCGGTCTGGCTACACCTTC.

This clonotype showed up many times. The rearrangement uses TRBV20-1 and TRBJ2-1; the match to TRBD2 covers 15 bases. The junction had 2 bases not matched to a gene; V was cut back by 7 bases and J by 4 bases. There are 14 residues in the CDR3. Germline V CDR1 and CDR2: DFQATT, SNEGSKA (reference sequence). CDR3 amino acids: CSVGTSGGYNEQFF. The DNA of the CDR3 is TGCAGTGTCGGGACTAGCGGGGGGTACAATGAGCAGTTCTTC.

The chain recombines TRBV20-1 with TRBJ2-7, with 7 positions matching TRBD2. The V segment lost 3 bases and the J segment 5 bases; nucleotides outside the gene matches: 7. CDR3 length: 13 residues. CDR1 is DFQATT and CDR2 is SNEGSKA in the germline V gene (reference sequence). CDR3 nucleotides: TGCAGTGCTAGCGGCGGGGGACGGGACGAGCAGTACTTC. This sequence encodes CSASGGGRDEQYF.

This clonotype was recorded many times. The chain is built from TRBV5-5 and TRBJ2-3; no clear D. The CDR3 spans 14 residues. Germline V gene data show CDR1 as SGHKS and CDR2 as YYEKEE (reference sequence). V was trimmed by 0 bases and J by 1 base, leaving 6 bases between them. The DNA for the CDR3 is TGTGCCAGCAGCTTGGTATCCCGCACAGATACGCAGTATTTT. Translated, it gives CASSLVSRTDTQYF.

This clonotype was seen many times. This sequence joins TRBV6-1 and TRBJ1-2; TRBD1 is a possible D gene (6 bases). Germline V CDR1 and CDR2: MNHNS, SASEGT. The length of the CDR3 is 14 residues. V was trimmed by 3 bases and J by 8 bases, leaving 16 bases between them. The CDR3 reads CASSETGTRNGYTF. CDR3 bases: TGTGCCAGCAGTGAGACCGGGACACGGAACGGCTACACCTTC.

This clonotype came up a few times. The chain is built from TRBV11-3 and TRBJ2-1; 8 bases fit TRBD2. Losses at the gene ends were 7 bases for V and 9 bases for J; bases not matched to a gene: 8. Germline CDR1 is SGHNT and CDR2 is YENEEA. The length of the CDR3 is 13 residues. The CDR3 spells CASTRTSSSEQFF. DNA of the CDR3: TGTGCCAGCACCCGGACTAGCTCCAGTGAGCAGTTCTTC.

In this sample, this clonotype turned up many times. The chain recombines TRBV5-1 with TRBJ1-3; D might be TRBD1 (5 bases). Trimming shortened V by 5 bases and J by 0 bases, and 9 bases separated the two germline ends. The CDR3 consists of 14 residues. Germline V gene lookup returns CDR1 SGHRS and CDR2 YFSETQ. The CDR3 is CASSVGDSGNTIYF. CDR3 coding DNA: TGCGCCAGCAGTGTAGGGGACTCTGGAAACACCATATATTTT. Full variable domain (rest looked up from reference TRBV5-1 and TRBJ1-3): KAGVTQTPRYLIKTRGQQVTLSCSPISGHRSVSWYQQTPGQGLQFLFEYFSETQRNKGNFPGRFSGRQFSNSRSEMNVSTLELGDSALYLCASSVGDSGNTIYFGEGSWLTVV.

In this sample, this clonotype turned up many times. The rearrangement uses TRBV5-1 and TRBJ2-1; tentative D call: TRBD2 (6 bases). V was trimmed by 7 bases and J by 10 bases, leaving 21 bases between them. The CDR3 is 14 residues long. CDR1 and CDR2 from the germline V gene are SGHRS and YFSETQ. CDR3 loop: CASWGDLLTQEQFF. CDR3 in DNA: TGCGCCAGCTGGGGGGACCTCCTCACTCAGGAGCAGTTCTTC.

This clonotype came up many times. The rearrangement uses TRBV10-2 and TRBJ2-5; 11 bases are a match to TRBD2. The V segment lost 6 bases and the J segment 5 bases; nucleotides outside the gene matches: 11. The germline gives CDR1 WSHSY, CDR2 SAAADI. CDR3 length: 16 residues. In DNA form, the CDR3 reads TGCGCCAGCAGAGGACCTAGCGGGGGGCCTGGTGAGACCCAGTACTTC. Protein product: CASRGPSGGPGETQYF.

The V call is TRBV7-9, the J call TRBJ1-5; no firm D call. Trimming left V 2 bases short and J 3 bases short, with 8 bases between. The CDR3 is 14 residues long. Germline V CDR1 and CDR2: SEHNR, FQNEAQ (reference sequence). The CDR3 DNA is TGTGCCAGCAGCTTAAGCAGACCCAATCAGCCCCAGCATTTT. Translated: CASSLSRPNQPQHF.

This clonotype occurred many times. The V gene is TRBV6-5, the J gene TRBJ2-2, with no clear D. CDR3 length equals 12 residues. V was pared by 8 bases and J by 1 base, with 5 bases between. Germline CDR1 MNHEY, CDR2 SVGAGI. The DNA of the CDR3 is TGTGCCAGCCGGAGGAACACCGGGGAGCTGTTTTTT. This sequence encodes CASRRNTGELFF.

This clonotype has ten or more counts. This chain uses TRBV7-9 with TRBJ2-3; a possible D gene is TRBD2 (5 bases). Germline V CDR1 and CDR2: SEHNR, FQNEAQ (reference sequence). The CDR3 has 14 amino acids. Trimming shortened V by 3 bases and J by 4 bases, and 11 bases separated the two germline ends. The CDR3 bases are TGTGCCAGCAGCTTTCCGGGGTCCCCAGATACGCAGTATTTT. Translated: CASSFPGSPDTQYF.

V and J are TRBV29-1 and TRBJ2-6; tentatively, D is TRBD2 (5 bases). The CDR3 runs to 13 residues. Per germline, CDR1 SQVTM and CDR2 ANQGSEA. V dropped 7 bases and J dropped 3 bases, with 10 bases sitting between them. The DNA of the CDR3 is TGCAGCGGGCGGGTATATGGGGCCAACGTCCTGACTTTC. The encoded protein is CSGRVYGANVLTF.

A few counts support this clonotype. This chain links TRBV28 with TRBJ2-7; D may be TRBD1 or TRBD2 (5 bases each). The CDR3 is made up of 14 amino acids. V lost 4 bases, J lost 5 bases, and 15 bases lay in between. Germline V CDR1 and CDR2: MDHEN, SYDVKM. The CDR3: CASSSPSGTHEQYF. The CDR3 DNA sequence: TGTGCCAGCAGTTCCCCGTCGGGGACCCACGAGCAGTACTTC.

This clonotype has just a few counts. V usage is TRBV7-2 and J usage is TRBJ2-1; D is perhaps TRBD2 (6 bases). The germline V and J ends were trimmed by 5 bases and 6 bases, with 17 bases remaining between them. The V gene's germline CDR1 is SGHTA and CDR2 FQGNSA. The CDR3 consists of 15 residues. CDR3 sequence (DNA): TGTGCCAGCAGCATCGGCCGGGACTGGGCCAATGAGCAGTTCTTC. This translates into CASSIGRDWANEQFF.

This clonotype was recorded a few times. The rearrangement links TRBV20-1 to TRBJ1-1; D possibly corresponds to TRBD1 (6 bases). Germline V gives CDR1 DFQATT, CDR2 SNEGSKA (reference sequence). The CDR3 extends over 13 amino acids. Trimming took 3 bases from V and 1 from J, leaving 9 bases between them. This chain's CDR3 is CSASEGGNTEAFF. CDR3 nucleotides: TGCAGTGCTAGTGAAGGGGGGAACACTGAAGCTTTCTTT.

This clonotype has only a few counts. The chain links TRBV7-2 to TRBJ1-2, with D possibly TRBD1 on 5 matching bases. Trimming pared 4 bases from V and 3 bases from J, leaving 9 bases between. The CDR3 has 13 amino acids. CDR1 is SGHTA, CDR2 FQGNSA, per germline. In DNA, the CDR3 is TGTGCCAGCAGCTACCAGGGATACTATGGCTACACCTTC. This translates into CASSYQGYYGYTF. Variable domain in full (rest from reference TRBV7-2 and TRBJ1-2): GAGVSQSPSNKVTEKGKDVELRCDPISGHTALYWYRQSLGQGLEFLIYFQGNSAPDKSGLPSDRFSAERTGGSVSTLTIQRTQQEDSAVYLCASSYQGYYGYTFGSGTRLTVV.

This clonotype was seen repeatedly, ten times or more. The V gene is TRBV20-1, the J gene TRBJ2-5; a weak D match, TRBD2 (6 bases). The germline gives CDR1 DFQATT, CDR2 SNEGSKA (reference sequence). V lost 0 bases and J 5 bases, leaving 13 bases between the germline ends. The CDR3 runs to 14 residues. The CDR3 DNA reads as TGCAGTGCTAGAGAAGGGTCCGGAGGGGAGACCCAGTACTTC. It translates to CSAREGSGGETQYF.

This clonotype was seen repeatedly, ten times or more. The chain couples TRBV5-1 to TRBJ2-1, with 11 bases that match TRBD2. Germline CDR1 and CDR2: SGHRS and YFSETQ. V was pared by 5 bases and J by 7 bases, with 14 bases of the junction left unmatched. This CDR3 contains 17 residues. The CDR3 loop is CASSYGGGTSGQNEQFF. Here the CDR3 DNA reads TGCGCCAGCAGTTATGGGGGCGGGACTAGCGGACAAAATGAGCAGTTCTTC.

This clonotype is termed medium-sized. The chain links TRBV13 to TRBJ2-7, with D perhaps given as TRBD1 or TRBD2 (6 bases each). This CDR3 region has 14 residues. Deletions cut 3 bases from V and 2 bases from J, with 11 bases between. Germline V lookup: CDR1 PRHDT, CDR2 FYEKMQ (reference sequence). The CDR3 sequence is CASSFGGDTYEQYF. CDR3 nucleotide sequence: TGTGCCAGCAGCTTTGGCGGGGACACCTACGAGCAGTACTTC.

This clonotype was detected ten times or more. The CDR3: CASSYSRDDPGELFF. CDR3 bases: TGTGCCAGCAGTTACTCGAGGGACGATCCCGGGGAGCTGTTTTTT. The chain employs TRBV6-2 or TRBV6-3 and TRBJ2-2; either TRBD1 or TRBD2 may fit D (5 bases each). V was trimmed by 0 bases and J by 6 bases, leaving 11 bases between them. This CDR3 spans 15 amino acids. Per the germline V gene, CDR1 is MNHEY and CDR2 is SVGEGT.